The 4 T cell receptor gamma chains in this list originate from one sample, sequenced in a study of gamma-delta T cells after stem cell transplantation. TCRdb reran clone calling via CATT on the RT-PCR reads. Here the sample spans over a thousand gamma-chain clones, roughly 88% being singletons. Sequenced: gamma-delta T cells. The receptors were gathered from a human donor. It is not recorded whose cells these are; they may come from a transplant donor.

The chain has TRGV9 and TRGJP1. The J gene is absent in TCRdb and was assigned here via DNA matching to germline. Germline CDR1 reads GITISATS; CDR2 reads ISYDGTV (reference sequence). The CDR3 sequence is 10 residues long. The V and J ends lost 11 bases and 10 bases, in that order; junction bases with no gene match: 7. CDR3 sequence: CASHHWFKIF. The CDR3 DNA sequence: TGTGCCTCGCACCATTGGTTCAAGATATTT.

This chain links TRGV2 with TRGJ1 or TRGJ2. TCRdb records no J gene; here it was assigned by comparing the DNA to germline. The junction had 9 bases not matched to a gene; V was cut back by 0 bases and J by 7 bases. The germline gives CDR1 EGSNGY, CDR2 YDSYNSKV. The CDR3 sequence is 14 residues long. The CDR3 region is CATWDGPLRYKKLF. For the CDR3, the DNA is TGTGCCACCTGGGACGGGCCCTTGAGGTATAAGAAACTCTTT.

This chain links TRGV4 with TRGJ1 or TRGJ2. Matching the DNA to germline supplied the J gene, which TCRdb does not give. The germline V gene encodes CDR1 EGSTGY and CDR2 YDSYTSSV. The CDR3 extends over 12 amino acids. The J segment lost 12 bases and the V segment lost 2 bases, leaving 10 bases of the junction unmatched. The CDR3 DNA sequence: TGTGCCACCTGGGATGAGGAGATATGGAAACTCTTT. It yields the protein CATWDEEIWKLF.

Only one count was recorded for this clone. V gene TRGV8 combines with J gene TRGJ1 or TRGJ2. In the absence of a J gene in TCRdb, the DNA was matched to germline to assign it here. Germline V gene data show CDR1 as VENAVY and CDR2 as YDSYNSRV. This CDR3 comprises 11 residues. J lost 10 bases, V lost 2 bases, and 5 bases had no gene match. This CDR3 is CATWDIIKKLF. The CDR3 DNA reads TGTGCCACCTGGGATATAATAAAGAAACTCTTT.